The 22 T cell receptor beta chains below all came from one sample that was sequenced in a study of cytomegalovirus exposure and HLA in healthy donors. PCR primers comprised 60 Vbeta and 13 Jbeta primers. Some clones are missing from TCRdb's copy, which holds only in-frame ones; the method was immunoSEQ multiplex PCR. The profile shows about 31,000 clones, 35% to 50% of them singletons. Sequenced: PBMCs. Source of these receptors: a woman in her fifties or sixties in good health and CMV-seronegative.

This chain connects TRBV9 to TRBJ2-1; possibly TRBD1 for D (6 bases). CDR3 length: 16 residues. The V and J ends lost 3 bases and 2 bases respectively, with 15 bases between them. Germline V gene data show CDR1 as SGDLS and CDR2 as YYNGEE. The CDR3 protein is CASSDKIQGTYNEQFF. The CDR3 DNA follows: TGTGCCAGCAGCGACAAAATACAGGGTACCTACAATGAGCAGTTCTTC.

The chain combines TRBV19 with TRBJ1-1, with TRBD1 matching 8 bases. The germline V gene encodes CDR1 LNHDA and CDR2 SQIVND (reference sequence). This CDR3 spans 16 amino acids. The V segment lost 7 bases and the J segment 6 bases; nucleotides outside the gene matches: 16. The CDR3, as DNA: TGTGCCAGTACCCCCTGGGCAGGGGGCTCTATCGCTGAAGCTTTCTTT. As protein: CASTPWAGGSIAEAFF.

The chain joins TRBV19 to TRBJ1-2, with TRBD1 matching 10 bases. This CDR3 spans 16 amino acids. The germline V gene encodes CDR1 LNHDA and CDR2 SQIVND (reference sequence). J gave up 5 bases and V 9 bases, and 15 bases lay outside the gene matches. This CDR3 is CASKFEPTGGAYGYTF. The CDR3 nucleotides are TGTGCCAGCAAGTTCGAGCCGACAGGGGGCGCTTATGGCTACACCTTC.

The genes are TRBV6-4 and TRBJ2-1; no definite D call. Germline assignment: CDR1 MRHNA and CDR2 SNTAGT. The CDR3 sequence is 15 residues long. V shed 2 bases and J shed 5 bases, with 13 bases lying between them. In DNA, the CDR3 is TGTGCCAGCAGTGACGGGCACCTCCCCAACAATGAGCAGTTCTTC. This translates into CASSDGHLPNNEQFF.

V usage is TRBV21-1 and J usage is TRBJ1-1; TRBD1, the table's D call, was not compared with the DNA. TRBV21-1 is labeled a pseudogene. This CDR3 spans 13 amino acids. CDR3 loop: CAGLTGGNTEAFF. The CDR3 DNA reads as TGTGCCGGATTGACAGGGGGGAACACTGAAGCTTTCTTT.

This chain connects TRBV29-1 to TRBJ2-7; TRBD1 matches 12 bases. CDR1 is SQVTM, CDR2 ANQGSEA, per germline. This CDR3 comprises 13 residues. The trim removed 7 bases at V and 6 bases at J, leaving 7 bases unmatched. CDR3 nucleotides: TGCAGCGCCTCGGGACAGGGGGCTCGCGAGCAGTACTTC. It translates to CSASGQGAREQYF.

In its sample, this clone was seen a few times. This chain connects TRBV6-1 to TRBJ2-7; unclear D gene. V lost 0 bases and J 11 bases, leaving 14 bases between the germline ends. There are 13 residues in the CDR3. Germline lookup yields CDR1 MNHNS and CDR2 SASEGT. This CDR3 reads CASSEATRSREYF. The DNA of the CDR3 is TGTGCCAGCAGTGAAGCTACGAGGTCAAGAGAGTACTTC.

This clone was detected a few times. The rearrangement links TRBV7-9 to TRBJ2-1; tentative D call: TRBD1 (6 bases). The CDR3 loop spans 15 amino acids. The germline gives CDR1 SEHNR, CDR2 FQNEAQ (reference sequence). Trimming removed 6 bases at V and 2 bases at J, with 14 bases between. CDR3 amino acids: CASSTGYSAYNEQFF. CDR3 DNA: TGTGCCAGCAGTACAGGGTATTCCGCCTACAATGAGCAGTTCTTC.

This chain uses TRBV9 with TRBJ2-1, with TRBD1 matching 9 bases. The CDR3 length is 15 residues. The junction had 2 bases not matched to a gene; V was cut back by 0 bases and J by 4 bases. Germline CDR1 reads SGDLS; CDR2 reads YYNGEE. The chain's CDR3 is CASSVDGTGYNEQFF. DNA of the CDR3: TGTGCCAGCAGCGTAGATGGGACAGGGTACAATGAGCAGTTCTTC.

This clone was picked up one time. This sequence joins TRBV5-1 and TRBJ2-7; maybe TRBD2 (6 bases). V was shortened by 0 bases and J by 4 bases, with 11 bases between the two germline ends. Germline V gene data show CDR1 as SGHRS and CDR2 as YFSETQ. The CDR3 sequence is 14 residues long. CDR3 in DNA: TGCGCCAGCAGCTTGGTACCGGGGGTTTACGAGCAGTACTTC. Encoded protein: CASSLVPGVYEQYF. Filled out from reference TRBV5-1 and TRBJ2-7, the complete variable domain reads KAGVTQTPRYLIKTRGQQVTLSCSPISGHRSVSWYQQTPGQGLQFLFEYFSETQRNKGNFPGRFSGRQFSNSRSEMNVSTLELGDSALYLCASSLVPGVYEQYFGPGTRLTVT.

This sequence joins TRBV19 and TRBJ2-4; no definite D call. V was pared by 5 bases and J by 8 bases, with 10 bases between. The CDR3 has 12 residues. From germline, CDR1 is LNHDA and CDR2 SQIVND (reference sequence). The CDR3 region has the DNA TGTGCCAGTAGTGTACCTTCGGACATTCAGTACTTC. Translated: CASSVPSDIQYF.

This chain links TRBV7-9 with TRBJ2-3, with a weak D call TRBD1 (6 bases). V was trimmed by 3 bases and J by 6 bases, leaving 10 bases between them. The CDR3 consists of 13 residues. Germline V CDR1 and CDR2: SEHNR, FQNEAQ (reference sequence). CDR3 coding DNA: TGTGCCAGCAGCTTGCCAGGGGAGGATACGCAGTATTTT. It yields the protein CASSLPGEDTQYF.

This clone was picked up a small number of times. The CDR3 nucleotides are TGTGCCAGCAACCTCAGGGGGTCCTACAATGAGCAGTTCTTC. Amino acid sequence: CASNLRGSYNEQFF. The chain joins TRBV6-4 to TRBJ2-1; 7 nucleotides agree with TRBD1. Trimming cost V 7 bases and J 1 base; bases outside gene matches: 4. Germline loops: CDR1 MRHNA, CDR2 SNTAGT. This CDR3 is 14 amino acids long.

This clone has more than one count but fewer than ten. This rearrangement joins TRBV5-4 to TRBJ1-1, with 8 bases identical to TRBD1. The germline CDR1 and CDR2 sequences are SGHNT and YYREEE (reference sequence). The CDR3 spans 15 residues. With 4 bases clipped from V and 1 base from J, the junction kept 6 bases outside the gene matches. CDR3 loop: CASSRMTGENTEAFF. CDR3 in DNA: TGTGCCAGCAGCCGGATGACAGGGGAGAACACTGAAGCTTTCTTT.

This sequence joins TRBV5-1 and TRBJ2-1, with D maybe TRBD2 (8 bases). The CDR3 sequence is 15 residues long. CDR1 and CDR2 from the germline V gene are SGHRS and YFSETQ. With 0 bases removed from V and 9 bases from J, the gap between germline ends came to 16 bases. CDR3 in amino acids: CASSLATGGGSEQFF. CDR3 nucleotides: TGCGCCAGCAGCTTGGCGACGGGAGGGGGCAGTGAGCAGTTCTTC. The full variable domain, completed using reference TRBV5-1 and TRBJ2-1, is KAGVTQTPRYLIKTRGQQVTLSCSPISGHRSVSWYQQTPGQGLQFLFEYFSETQRNKGNFPGRFSGRQFSNSRSEMNVSTLELGDSALYLCASSLATGGGSEQFFGPGTRLTVL.

The gene calls are TRBV7-3 and TRBJ2-2; no clear D. Trimming took 5 bases from V and 0 from J, leaving 4 bases between them. Germline assignment: CDR1 SGHTA and CDR2 FQGTGA. The length of the CDR3 is 13 residues. The CDR3, as DNA: TGTGCCAGCAGCCAAACGAACACCGGGGAGCTGTTTTTT. This translates into CASSQTNTGELFF.

This clone came up a few times. The V call is TRBV28, the J call TRBJ1-3, with D perhaps TRBD1 (6 bases). The CDR3 loop spans 16 amino acids. Germline V CDR1 and CDR2: MDHEN, SYDVKM. The V gene lost 5 bases and the J gene lost 4 bases, with 18 bases spanning the gap. In DNA form, the CDR3 reads TGTGCCAGCAGTACCCGTCCAGGGGAGAAGGGAAACACCATATATTTT. It translates to CASSTRPGEKGNTIYF.

In DNA form, the CDR3 reads TGTGCCACCAGCAAGGGTAGCGGGAGTACAGATACGCAGTATTTT. It codes for CATSKGSGSTDTQYF. The chain carries TRBV15 and TRBJ2-3, with 9 bases that match TRBD2. Germline lookup yields CDR1 LNHNV and CDR2 YYDKDF (reference sequence). With 4 bases clipped from V and 3 bases from J, the junction kept 5 bases outside the gene matches. The CDR3 spans 15 residues.

The rearrangement links TRBV19 to TRBJ1-5; tentative D call: TRBD1 (6 bases). This CDR3 is 15 amino acids long. The germline V gene has CDR1 LNHDA and CDR2 SQIVND (reference sequence). V dropped 6 bases and J dropped 3 bases, with 15 bases sitting between them. The CDR3 DNA sequence: TGTGCCAGTAGCCCTCCGGGACACATCAATCAGCCCCAGCATTTT. Translating gives CASSPPGHINQPQHF.

The chain employs TRBV19 and TRBJ2-1; tentative D call: TRBD2 (5 bases). CDR1 is LNHDA and CDR2 is SQIVND in the germline V gene (reference sequence). The CDR3 totals 14 residues. V was pared by 6 bases and J by 10 bases, with 19 bases between. CDR3 bases: TGTGCCAGTAGCCGAGACGGCCGTAGAGGGGAGCAGTTCTTC. The encoded protein is CASSRDGRRGEQFF.

This chain links TRBV28 with TRBJ1-2, with 10 bases identical to TRBD1. The germline V gene encodes CDR1 MDHEN and CDR2 SYDVKM. The J segment lost 4 bases and the V segment lost 4 bases, leaving 9 bases of the junction unmatched. The CDR3 totals 16 residues. This chain's CDR3 is CASSSWTGGGSYGYTF. CDR3 nucleotide sequence: TGTGCCAGCAGTTCCTGGACAGGGGGGGGTAGCTATGGCTACACCTTC.

This chain links TRBV7-3 with TRBJ2-3, with D tentatively TRBD2 (5 bases). The ends were cut back, 2 bases at V and 0 bases at J, with 18 bases in the middle. Per the germline V gene, CDR1 is SGHTA and CDR2 is FQGTGA. CDR3 size: 18 residues. CDR3 loop: CASSLRQRTGISTDTQYF. The CDR3 DNA is TGTGCCAGCAGCTTACGCCAGCGCACCGGGATTAGCACAGATACGCAGTATTTT.